The 7 T cell receptor beta chains below come from one sample, sequenced in a study of STAT5B mutations in CD4+ large granular lymphocyte leukemia. TCRdb keeps only in-frame clones here, not all; method: immunoSEQ multiplex PCR. This sample has 31,000 or so clones; about 70% occur once, and the top ten carry 0.29%. Material for sequencing was CD4+ T cells from blood buffy coats. The receptor set was obtained from a human donor in good health.

The V gene is TRBV11-2, the J gene TRBJ2-1, with D possibly being TRBD1 (7 bases). The CDR3 runs 15 residues. Looked up from germline, CDR1 is SGHAT and CDR2 is FQNNGV. V was trimmed by 3 bases and J by 8 bases, leaving 17 bases between them. The CDR3 sequence: CASSFQGGLWDEQFF. CDR3 nucleotides: TGTGCCAGCAGCTTTCAGGGGGGCCTTTGGGATGAGCAGTTCTTC.

This chain uses TRBV25-1 with TRBJ2-2; 7 bases are shared with TRBD1. The J segment lost 4 bases and the V segment lost 5 bases, leaving 10 bases of the junction unmatched. The CDR3 extends over 16 amino acids. Germline V gene lookup returns CDR1 MGHDK and CDR2 SYGVNS. The CDR3 region is CASSPPTGRVTGELFF. Written as DNA, the CDR3 is TGTGCCAGCAGTCCCCCGACAGGGCGAGTCACCGGGGAGCTGTTTTTT.

The CDR3 DNA reads TGTGCCAGCAGTTACTCCCAAGCGGGGGGCTCCTACGAGCAGTACTTC. As protein: CASSYSQAGGSYEQYF. This chain connects TRBV6-5 to TRBJ2-7; 9 positions match TRBD2. The CDR3 spans 16 residues. The germline V gene encodes CDR1 MNHEY and CDR2 SVGAGI. The J segment lost 0 bases and the V segment lost 0 bases, leaving 3 bases of the junction unmatched.

This chain links TRBV5-1 with TRBJ2-2; 7 nucleotides match TRBD1. This CDR3 has 16 residues. Trimming at V came to 4 bases and at J to 6 bases, leaving 12 bases not matched to a gene. In germline, CDR1 is SGHRS, CDR2 YFSETQ. The CDR3 coding sequence is TGCGCCAGCAGCGAAACGACAGGGTCAGGATCCGGGGAGCTGTTTTTT. It specifies CASSETTGSGSGELFF.

The rearrangement joins TRBV9 to TRBJ2-7, with TRBD2 identical over 8 bases. The junction had 6 bases not matched to a gene; V was cut back by 4 bases and J by 0 bases. CDR3 length equals 15 residues. Germline V CDR1 and CDR2: SGDLS, YYNGEE. The CDR3 here is CASSPGGTSSYEQYF. Here the CDR3 DNA reads TGTGCCAGCAGCCCCGGAGGGACTAGCTCCTACGAGCAGTACTTC.

This rearrangement joins TRBV19 to TRBJ2-4, with D maybe TRBD2 (5 bases). Trimming removed 5 bases at V and 7 bases at J, with 12 bases between. The CDR3 sequence is 13 residues long. Germline assignment: CDR1 LNHDA and CDR2 SQIVND (reference sequence). CDR3: CASSLGWRNIQYF. The CDR3 nucleotides are TGTGCCAGTAGTTTGGGATGGAGGAACATTCAGTACTTC.

This chain links TRBV6-5 with TRBJ1-1; a weak D match, TRBD1 (5 bases). CDR1 is MNHEY, CDR2 SVGAGI, per germline. Deletions cut 7 bases from V and 3 bases from J, with 12 bases between. The CDR3 length is 13 residues. The CDR3 nucleotides are TGTGCCAGCACCGGGGGGTCGTACACTGAAGCTTTCTTT. It codes for CASTGGSYTEAFF.